Listed below are T cell receptor beta chains from one sample, sequenced in a study of Ad26.COV2.S vaccination and SARS-CoV-2 variants. The method was immunoSEQ multiplex PCR; TCRdb's version includes in-frame clones alone and lacks a portion of them. The data hold nearly 400,000 clones, with around 91% observed a single time. The source material was peripheral blood, sampled in a trial of Ad26.COV2.S vaccine versus placebo. These receptors all come from a person aged 18-60 years who received the Ad26.COV2.S COVID-19 vaccine or a placebo. The CDR3 runs from the conserved cysteine through the conserved F or W. The D gene is left open where the match is weak. Clone size is shown for a subset of rows, as once, few, many or a class of expanded clone.

V gene	clone size	D gene	J gene	CDR3 protein	CDR3 DNA
TRBV7-8	.	TRBD1	TRBJ2-3	CASSLAGTGGDTQYF	TGTGCCAGCAGCTTAGCCGGGACAGGGGGCGATACGCAGTATTTT
TRBV7-2	.	.	TRBJ2-2	CASSLTSPAGTANTGELFF	TGTGCCAGCAGCTTAACAAGTCCAGCCGGCACTGCGAACACCGGGGAGCTGTTTTTT
TRBV3-1/TRBV3-2	.	.	TRBJ1-1	CASKKGRNTEAFF	TGTGCCAGCAAAAAAGGACGGAACACTGAAGCTTTCTTT
TRBV30	.	.	TRBJ2-7	CAWSPTPSYEQYF	TGTGCCTGGAGTCCAACCCCTTCATACGAGCAGTACTTC
TRBV28	.	.	TRBJ1-4	CASRGPHVRTEKLFF	TGTGCCAGCAGGGGACCACATGTTAGAACTGAAAAACTGTTTTTT
TRBV5-1	.	.	TRBJ1-1	CASSLDTLNTEAFF	TGCGCCAGCAGCTTGGACACATTGAACACTGAAGCTTTCTTT
TRBV20-1	.	.	TRBJ2-1	CSARVWQGQFF	TGCAGTGCTAGAGTCTGGCAAGGGCAGTTCTTC
TRBV28	.	.	TRBJ2-7	CASSSYMTSSYEQYF	TGTGCCAGCAGTTCGTACATGACAAGCTCCTACGAGCAGTACTTC
TRBV10-3	.	.	TRBJ1-2	CAISESSVLSTSYTF	TGTGCCATCAGTGAGTCTTCAGTTCTAAGTACGAGCTACACCTTC
TRBV9	.	.	TRBJ2-1	CASSVAPSTRDEQFF	TGTGCCAGCAGCGTAGCCCCCTCCACTAGGGATGAGCAGTTCTTC
TRBV28	.	TRBD1	TRBJ2-6	CASTGDSLGSGANVLTF	TGTGCCAGCACCGGGGACAGCCTGGGGTCTGGGGCCAACGTCCTGACTTTC
TRBV18	.	.	TRBJ1-4	CASSPGQGREKLFF	TGTGCCAGCTCACCGGGGCAGGGTCGTGAAAAACTGTTTTTT
TRBV28	.	TRBD1	TRBJ1-2	CASSLTAAAGQGADYGYTF	TGTGCCAGCAGTCTCACCGCCGCGGCAGGACAGGGGGCGGACTATGGCTACACCTTC
TRBV9	once	.	TRBJ2-7	CASSVGGSNYYEQYF	TGTGCCAGCAGCGTAGGGGGTTCAAACTACTACGAGCAGTACTTC
TRBV7-9	.	.	TRBJ2-7	CASSLGDGVEQYF	TGTGCCAGCAGCTTAGGTGATGGGGTCGAGCAGTACTTC
TRBV6-2/TRBV6-3	once	.	TRBJ1-2	CASSYSIQGVGYTF	TGTGCCAGCAGTTACTCGATCCAAGGGGTTGGCTACACCTTC
TRBV7-6	.	TRBD1	TRBJ2-7	CASSTQTGGTSYF	TGTGCCAGCAGCACACAAACAGGGGGAACCTCTTACTTC
TRBV5-4	once	TRBD2	TRBJ2-3	CASSPKTSGIADTQYF	TGTGCCAGCAGCCCTAAGACTAGCGGGATCGCAGATACGCAGTATTTT
TRBV11-2	.	TRBD2	TRBJ2-2	CASRGLAANTGELFF	TGTGCCAGCAGGGGACTAGCGGCGAACACCGGGGAGCTGTTTTTT
TRBV28	.	.	TRBJ2-7	CASRFQGGAYEQYF	TGTGCCAGCAGATTTCAGGGGGGGGCCTACGAGCAGTACTTC
TRBV28	.	TRBD1	TRBJ1-5	CASSPLRQGRQPQHF	TGTGCCAGCAGCCCCCTCCGACAGGGCCGTCAGCCCCAGCATTTT